The next 2 T cell receptor beta chains were all read from a single sample in a study of T cells in Graves' hyperthyroidism and ophthalmopathy. RNA transcripts were the template for amplifying TCR beta CDR3 regions. The HTBI set primed first-round TCR CDR3 RT-PCR. TCRdb re-derived calls from the multiplex PCR reads in MiXCR, one entry per CDR3 protein. This sample has a few hundred thousand distinct CDR3 sequences, with approximately 18% found just once. The specimen sequenced was blood. These TCRs come from a man in his forties or fifties with Graves' ophthalmopathy.

The J gene is TRBJ2-1, the V gene TRBV5-1; 12 bases are shared with TRBD2. The CDR3 runs 15 residues. Germline CDR1 reads SGHRS; CDR2 reads YFSETQ. Losses at the gene ends were 4 bases for V and 4 bases for J; bases not matched to a gene: 3. The CDR3 sequence is CASSAGLAGYNEQFF. As DNA, the CDR3 is TGCGCCAGCAGCGCTGGACTAGCGGGATACAATGAGCAGTTCTTC.

There are a few counts of this clonotype. The chain combines TRBV24-1 with TRBJ2-3; 12 bases are shared with TRBD2. V gave up 4 bases and J gave up 4 bases; unmatched junction bases: 8. CDR3 size: 17 residues. Germline CDR1 KGHDR, CDR2 SFDVKD. CDR3 residues: CATSDSRRLAGADTQYF. In DNA, the CDR3 is TGTGCCACCAGTGACTCTCGCCGACTAGCGGGAGCAGATACGCAGTATTTT.